This T cell receptor beta chain is from a study of T cells in localized non-small cell lung cancer. The CDR3 sequence is 13 residues long. Germline loops: CDR1 MDHEN, CDR2 SYDVKM. Trimming stripped 6 bases from V and 4 bases from J, with 12 bases between. Using immunoSEQ multiplex PCR, the repertoire was profiled, and TCRdb retains in-frame clones only, with some absent. The profile shows 28,000 or so clones, roughly 87% of them singletons. Sequencing used peripheral blood, obtained before any cancer treatment. The chain uses TRBV28 and TRBJ2-5, with a weak D call TRBD2 (5 bases). The sequence came from a male donor aged 60 or over with stage I lung adenocarcinoma. Written as DNA, the CDR3 is TGTGCCAGCAGGCGTACTAGTAGAGAGACCCAGTACTTC. As protein: CASRRTSRETQYF.